This section outlines one T cell receptor beta chain sequence together with its context. No antigen is known for it. Germline V gene lookup returns CDR1 SNHLY and CDR2 FYNNEI. Trimming at V came to 6 bases and at J to 2 bases, leaving 7 bases not matched to a gene. CDR3 size: 14 residues. This sample is part of a study of cytomegalovirus exposure and HLA in healthy donors. Whole-study results and caveats: Several top significant clusters appeared, in a later analysis, to be linked to common viral pathogens.

The study ran its PCR with 60 Vbeta and 13 Jbeta primers. Measured with immunoSEQ multiplex PCR; TCRdb has only the in-frame clones, and not every one. The table includes 150,000 or so clones, more than 70% detected once. The chain links TRBV2 to TRBJ2-7; TRBD1 agrees at 7 bases. The receptor's source is a male donor in good health and CMV-seronegative. Sample: PBMCs. CDR3 DNA sequence: TGTGCCAGCAGCAAAGACAGGGATGCCTACGAGCAGTACTTC. This gives the protein CASSKDRDAYEQYF. The full variable domain, in which reference TRBV2 and TRBJ2-7 provide the parts outside the CDR3, is EPEVTQTPSHQVTQMGQEVILRCVPISNHLYFYWYRQILGQKVEFLVSFYNNEISEKSEIFDDQFSVERPDGSNFTLKIRSTKLEDSAMYFCASSKDRDAYEQYFGPGTRLTVT.